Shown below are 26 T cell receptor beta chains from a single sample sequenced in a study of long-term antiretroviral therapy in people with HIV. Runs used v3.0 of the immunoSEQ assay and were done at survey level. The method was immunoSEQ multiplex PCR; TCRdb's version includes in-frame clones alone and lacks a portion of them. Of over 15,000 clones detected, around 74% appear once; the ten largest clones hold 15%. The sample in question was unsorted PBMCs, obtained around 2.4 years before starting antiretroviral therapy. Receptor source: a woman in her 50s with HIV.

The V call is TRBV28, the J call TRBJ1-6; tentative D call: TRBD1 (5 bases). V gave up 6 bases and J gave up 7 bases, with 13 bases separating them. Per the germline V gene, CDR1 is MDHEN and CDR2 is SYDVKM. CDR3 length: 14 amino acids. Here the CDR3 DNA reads TGTGCCAGCAGAGAGACCAGGGACAATTCACCCCTCCACTTT. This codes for CASRETRDNSPLHF.

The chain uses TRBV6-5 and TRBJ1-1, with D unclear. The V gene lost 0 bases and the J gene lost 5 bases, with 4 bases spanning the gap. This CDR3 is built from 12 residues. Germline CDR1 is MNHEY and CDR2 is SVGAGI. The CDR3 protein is CASSYSATEAFF. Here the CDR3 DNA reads TGTGCCAGCAGTTACTCGGCTACTGAAGCTTTCTTT.

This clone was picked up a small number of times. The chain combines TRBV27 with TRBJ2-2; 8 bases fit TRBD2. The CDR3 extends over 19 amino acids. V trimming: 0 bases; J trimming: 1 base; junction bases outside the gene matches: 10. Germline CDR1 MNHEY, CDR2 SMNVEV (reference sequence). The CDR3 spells CASSLSLGSAGGNTGELFF. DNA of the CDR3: TGTGCCAGCAGTTTATCCCTAGGTTCGGCGGGGGGGAACACCGGGGAGCTGTTTTTT.

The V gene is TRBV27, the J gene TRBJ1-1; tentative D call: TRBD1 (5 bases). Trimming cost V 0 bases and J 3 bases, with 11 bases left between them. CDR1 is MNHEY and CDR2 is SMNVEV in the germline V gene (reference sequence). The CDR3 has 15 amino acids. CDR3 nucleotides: TGTGCCAGCAGTTTATCGAAGGGACCGTACACTGAAGCTTTCTTT. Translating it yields CASSLSKGPYTEAFF.

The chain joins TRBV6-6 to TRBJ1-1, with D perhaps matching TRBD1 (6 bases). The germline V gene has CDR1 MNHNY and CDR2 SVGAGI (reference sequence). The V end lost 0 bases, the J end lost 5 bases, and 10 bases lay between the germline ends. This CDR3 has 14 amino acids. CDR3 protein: CASSYSDSGTEAFF. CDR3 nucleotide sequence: TGTGCCAGCAGTTACTCGGACAGTGGTACTGAAGCTTTCTTT.

The CDR3 bases are TGTGCCATCAGTGAGTACACAGGGGGTACCCGTGGCACCGGGGAGCTGTTTTTT. Amino acid sequence: CAISEYTGGTRGTGELFF. V gene TRBV10-3 combines with J gene TRBJ2-2; TRBD1 matches at 8 bases. The CDR3 contains 18 residues. The germline V gene encodes CDR1 ENHRY and CDR2 SYGVKD. Trimming at V came to 1 base and at J to 4 bases, leaving 11 bases not matched to a gene.

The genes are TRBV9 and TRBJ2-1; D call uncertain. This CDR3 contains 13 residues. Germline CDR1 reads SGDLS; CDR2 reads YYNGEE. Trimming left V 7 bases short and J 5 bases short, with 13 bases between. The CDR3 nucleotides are TGTGCCAGCGGTTTCGGATCTGACAATGAGCAGTTCTTC. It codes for CASGFGSDNEQFF.

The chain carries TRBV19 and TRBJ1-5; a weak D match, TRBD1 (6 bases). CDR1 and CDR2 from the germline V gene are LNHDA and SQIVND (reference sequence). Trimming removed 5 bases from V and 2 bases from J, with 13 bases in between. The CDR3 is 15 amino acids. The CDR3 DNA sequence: TGTGCCAGTAGTCCAAGGGAGGGGGGCAATCAGCCCCAGCATTTT. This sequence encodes CASSPREGGNQPQHF.

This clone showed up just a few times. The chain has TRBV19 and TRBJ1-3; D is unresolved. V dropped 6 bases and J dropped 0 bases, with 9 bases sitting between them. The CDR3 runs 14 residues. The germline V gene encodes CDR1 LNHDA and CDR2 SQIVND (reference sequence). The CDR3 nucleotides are TGTGCCAGTAGGGGTCTGGACTCTGGAAACACCATATATTTT. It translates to CASRGLDSGNTIYF.

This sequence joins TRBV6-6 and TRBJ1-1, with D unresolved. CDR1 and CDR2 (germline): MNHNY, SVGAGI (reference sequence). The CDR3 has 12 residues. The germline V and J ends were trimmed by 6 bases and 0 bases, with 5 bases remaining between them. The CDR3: CASRHMNTEAFF. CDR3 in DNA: TGTGCCAGCAGGCACATGAACACTGAAGCTTTCTTT.

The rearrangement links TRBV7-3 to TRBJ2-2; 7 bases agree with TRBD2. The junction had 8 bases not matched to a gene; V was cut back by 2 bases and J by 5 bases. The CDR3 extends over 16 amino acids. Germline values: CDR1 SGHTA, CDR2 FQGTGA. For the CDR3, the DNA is TGTGCCAGCAGCTTACCCGGGACCGGGGGGACCGGGGAGCTGTTTTTT. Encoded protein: CASSLPGTGGTGELFF.

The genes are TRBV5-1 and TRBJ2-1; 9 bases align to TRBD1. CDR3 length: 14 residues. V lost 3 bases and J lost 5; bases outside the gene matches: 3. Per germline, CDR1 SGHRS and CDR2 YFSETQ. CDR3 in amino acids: CASSSGQGHNEQFF. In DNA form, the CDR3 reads TGCGCCAGCAGCTCCGGACAGGGGCACAATGAGCAGTTCTTC.

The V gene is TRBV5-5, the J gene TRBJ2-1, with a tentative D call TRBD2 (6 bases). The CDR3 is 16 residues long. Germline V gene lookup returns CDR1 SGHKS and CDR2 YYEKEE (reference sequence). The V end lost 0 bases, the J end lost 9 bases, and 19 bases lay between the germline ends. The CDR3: CASSLAGVGLAAEQFF. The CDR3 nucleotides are TGTGCCAGCAGCTTGGCAGGAGTGGGATTAGCGGCTGAGCAGTTCTTC.

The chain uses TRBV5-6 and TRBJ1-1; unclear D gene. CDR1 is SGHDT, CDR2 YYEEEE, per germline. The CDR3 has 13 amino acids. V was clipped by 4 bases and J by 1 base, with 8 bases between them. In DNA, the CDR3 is TGTGCCAGCAGCCTGACGCCGAACACTGAAGCTTTCTTT. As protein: CASSLTPNTEAFF. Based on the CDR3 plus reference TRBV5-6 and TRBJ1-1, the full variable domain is DAGVTQSPTHLIKTRGQQVTLRCSPKSGHDTVSWYQQALGQGPQFIFQYYEEEERQRGNFPDRFSGHQFPNYSSELNVNALLLGDSALYLCASSLTPNTEAFFGQGTRLTVV.

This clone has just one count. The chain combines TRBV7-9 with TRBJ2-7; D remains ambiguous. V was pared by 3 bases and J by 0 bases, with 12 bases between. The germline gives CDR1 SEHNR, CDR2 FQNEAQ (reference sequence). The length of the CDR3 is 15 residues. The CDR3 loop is CASSFFGDGSYEQYV. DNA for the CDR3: TGTGCCAGCAGCTTTTTTGGGGATGGCTCCTACGAGCAGTACGTC.

The CDR3 DNA sequence: TGTGCCAGCAGCTTTTACCAGGCAGACTCCTACGAGCAGTACTTC. Translation gives CASSFYQADSYEQYF. This sequence joins TRBV5-5 and TRBJ2-7; D is unclear. The CDR3 has 15 residues. Germline-derived CDR1 and CDR2 are SGHKS and YYEKEE (reference sequence). V was shortened by 2 bases and J by 0 bases, with 12 bases between the two germline ends.

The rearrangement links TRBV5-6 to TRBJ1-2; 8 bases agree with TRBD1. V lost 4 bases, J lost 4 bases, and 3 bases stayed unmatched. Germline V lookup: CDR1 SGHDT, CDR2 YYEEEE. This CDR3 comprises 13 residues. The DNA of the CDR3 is TGTGCCAGCAGCCCGACAGGGGTCTATGGCTACACCTTC. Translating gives CASSPTGVYGYTF.

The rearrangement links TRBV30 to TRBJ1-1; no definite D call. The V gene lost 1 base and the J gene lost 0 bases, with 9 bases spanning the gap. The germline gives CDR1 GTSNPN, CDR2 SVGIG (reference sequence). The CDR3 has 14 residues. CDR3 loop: CAWSEAGLNTEAFF. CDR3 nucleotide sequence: TGTGCCTGGAGTGAGGCGGGTTTGAACACTGAAGCTTTCTTT.

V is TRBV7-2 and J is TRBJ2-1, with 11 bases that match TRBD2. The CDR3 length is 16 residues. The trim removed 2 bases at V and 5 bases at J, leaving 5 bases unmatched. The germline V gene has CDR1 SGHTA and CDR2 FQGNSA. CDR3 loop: CASSLIASGGNNEQFF. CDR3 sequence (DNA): TGTGCCAGCAGCTTAATAGCTAGCGGGGGGAACAATGAGCAGTTCTTC.

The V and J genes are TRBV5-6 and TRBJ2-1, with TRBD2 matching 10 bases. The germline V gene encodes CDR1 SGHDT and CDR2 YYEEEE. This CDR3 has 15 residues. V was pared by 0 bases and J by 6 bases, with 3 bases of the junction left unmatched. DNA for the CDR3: TGTGCCAGCAGCTTGGTTCCTAGCGGGGGCAATGAGCAGTTCTTC. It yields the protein CASSLVPSGGNEQFF. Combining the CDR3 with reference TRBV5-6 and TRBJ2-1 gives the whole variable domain DAGVTQSPTHLIKTRGQQVTLRCSPKSGHDTVSWYQQALGQGPQFIFQYYEEEERQRGNFPDRFSGHQFPNYSSELNVNALLLGDSALYLCASSLVPSGGNEQFFGPGTRLTVL.

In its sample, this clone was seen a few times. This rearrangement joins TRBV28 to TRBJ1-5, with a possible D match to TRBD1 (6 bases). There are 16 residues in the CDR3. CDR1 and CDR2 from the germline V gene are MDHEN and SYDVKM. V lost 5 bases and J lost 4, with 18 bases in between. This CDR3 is CASSLPQGGFNQPQHF. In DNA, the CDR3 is TGTGCCAGCAGTCTCCCACAGGGTGGATTTAATCAGCCCCAGCATTTT.

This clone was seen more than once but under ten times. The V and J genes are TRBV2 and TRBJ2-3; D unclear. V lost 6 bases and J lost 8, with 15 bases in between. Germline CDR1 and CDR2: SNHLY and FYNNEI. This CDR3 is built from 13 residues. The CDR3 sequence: CASSAIQPATQYF. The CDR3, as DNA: TGTGCCAGCAGCGCCATCCAGCCGGCTACGCAGTATTTT.

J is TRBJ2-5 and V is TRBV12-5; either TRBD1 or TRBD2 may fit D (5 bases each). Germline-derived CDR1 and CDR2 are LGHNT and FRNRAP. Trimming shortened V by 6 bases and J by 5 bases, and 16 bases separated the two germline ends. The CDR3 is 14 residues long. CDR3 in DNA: TGTGCTAGTGGGCCCGGGGCAGTGGGCGAGACCCAGTACTTC. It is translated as CASGPGAVGETQYF. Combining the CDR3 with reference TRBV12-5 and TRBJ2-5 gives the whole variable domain DARVTQTPRHKVTEMGQEVTMRCQPILGHNTVFWYRQTMMQGLELLAYFRNRAPLDDSGMPKDRFSAEMPDATLATLKIQPSEPRDSAVYFCASGPGAVGETQYFGPGTRLLVL.

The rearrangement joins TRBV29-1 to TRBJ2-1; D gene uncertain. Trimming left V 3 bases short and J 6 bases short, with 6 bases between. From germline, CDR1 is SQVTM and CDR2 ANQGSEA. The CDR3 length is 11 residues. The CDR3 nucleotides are TGCAGCGTTGATCTTGTCAATGAGCAGTTCTTC. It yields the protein CSVDLVNEQFF.

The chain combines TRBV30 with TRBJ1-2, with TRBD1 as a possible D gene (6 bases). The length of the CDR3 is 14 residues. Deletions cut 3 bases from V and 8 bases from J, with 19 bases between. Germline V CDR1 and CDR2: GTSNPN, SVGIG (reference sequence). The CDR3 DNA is TGTGCCTGGAGCCTCCCCTGGGGGGGCGCCGGCTACACCTTC. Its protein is CAWSLPWGGAGYTF.

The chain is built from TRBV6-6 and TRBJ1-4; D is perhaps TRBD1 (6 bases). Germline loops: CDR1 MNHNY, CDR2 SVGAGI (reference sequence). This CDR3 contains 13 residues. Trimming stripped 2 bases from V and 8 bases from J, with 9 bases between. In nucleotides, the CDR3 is TGTGCCAGCAGTTACCCCGGACAGGAAAAACTGTTTTTT. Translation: CASSYPGQEKLFF.